A selection of T cell receptor beta chains follows, all from one sample in a study of preoperative IRX-2 immunotherapy in early breast cancer. Sequenced by immunoSEQ multiplex PCR; TCRdb stores in-frame clones only, minus some. The sample records under 45,000 clones, around 96% being singletons. The sample was tumor tissue, taken after IRX-2 immunotherapy. These receptors all stem from a human donor with breast cancer. The CDR3 runs from the conserved cysteine through the conserved F or W. A D gene is named only where the DNA matches it firmly.

v_call d_call cdr3_length cdr3_aa
TRBV7-9 NA 15 CASSNNLIGGYGYTF
TRBV10-3 NA 13 CAISGGSYNEQFF
TRBV6-1 NA 12 CASSGDTYEQYF
TRBV28 NA 16 CASSLPARGGQETQYF
TRBV18 TRBD1 15 CASSPGQGGPYEQYF
TRBV5-1 NA 14 CASSFLLEAGELFF
TRBV4-1 NA 15 CASSQSALGLYEQYF
TRBV2 NA 14 CASRARLDVETQYF
TRBV5-1 NA 16 CASSLGPSSSYNEQFF
TRBV28 NA 11 CASSYSTEAFF
TRBV5-4 TRBD2 15 CASSFSGGFTDTQYF
TRBV6-5 NA 13 CASSYTASYEQYF
TRBV28 NA 11 CASSLLTEAFF
TRBV5-1 NA 14 CASSPGSTQETQYF
TRBV18 NA 13 CASSPEYQETQYF
TRBV2 TRBD1 14 CASVRDRENTEAFF
TRBV2 TRBD2 12 CASTSGAYEQYF
TRBV7-3 NA 15 CASSITGGRGDTQYF
TRBV2 TRBD1 14 CASSETGGLYEQYF
TRBV29-1 NA 12 CSVDPSPGGYTF
TRBV15 NA 14 CATSRDRGWDGYTF
TRBV5-5 NA 16 CASSLVRASSKHEQYF
TRBV28 TRBD1 14 CASSPTGDDYGYTF
TRBV9 NA 15 CASSVGQAGGYGYTF
TRBV7-3 TRBD2 16 CASSSGSSGGTDTQYF
TRBV5-1 NA 15 CASSFSGLSYNEQFF
TRBV7-9 NA 15 CASSLGAGVTYEQYF
TRBV5-1 TRBD2 13 CASSLAGVWEQFF
TRBV27 TRBD1 16 CASSYRWTGVSQPQHF
TRBV6-5 NA 12 CASSYGNSPLHF
TRBV7-2 TRBD2 16 CASSSTSAALTDTQYF
TRBV7-9 TRBD1 14 CASSRPTGGDGYTF
TRBV4-1 NA 14 CASRQITTNEKLFF
TRBV4-2 TRBD1 17 CASSHGDRASSDYGYTF